The TCR beta chain under discussion was sequenced for a study of T cell changes during pregnancy in multiple sclerosis. Germline-derived CDR1 and CDR2 are MNHNY and SVGAGI (reference sequence). Trimming cost V 0 bases and J 7 bases, with 16 bases left between them. The CDR3 extends over 16 amino acids. Produced via immunoSEQ multiplex PCR; TCRdb's table is partial and in-frame only. The data contain about 70,000 clones, about 91% of them seen just once; the ten biggest clones take up roughly 2.1%. The sequencing here drew on peripheral blood, taken in the first trimester of pregnancy. V is TRBV6-6 and J is TRBJ2-1; the D gene is possibly TRBD2 (6 bases). This TCR was recovered from a female donor with multiple sclerosis, enrolled in a pregnancy study. The CDR3 spells CASSYSSGDRGNEQFF. Here the CDR3 DNA reads TGTGCCAGCAGTTACTCTAGCGGAGACCGAGGGAATGAGCAGTTCTTC.